The rows below give T cell receptor beta chains drawn from one sample of a study of cytomegalovirus exposure and HLA in healthy donors. Profiled with immunoSEQ multiplex PCR; TCRdb holds only in-frame clones, not every one. The sample lists fewer than 200,000 clones, 75% to 85% occurring once. Sequences were obtained from PBMCs. The receptors stem from a boy aged 5-17 years in good health and CMV-seronegative. CDR3s include the opening cysteine and the closing phenylalanine or tryptophan. The D gene is left open where the match is weak. Some rows mark clone size as missing; the rest say once, few, many or name a class of expanded clone.

J	size	D	V	DNA	CDR3
TRBJ2-4	NA	NA	TRBV6-5	TGTGCCACGGGGGTGGGCATTCAGTACTTC	CATGVGIQYF
TRBJ2-7	NA	TRBD2	TRBV15	TGTGCCACCAGCGGGGGGGGACCTCTTTACGAGCAGTACTTC	CATSGGGPLYEQYF
TRBJ2-1	NA	NA	TRBV27	TGTGCCAGCAGCCCTTCCGGGACTGCCCTCTCCTACAATGAGCAGTTCTTC	CASSPSGTALSYNEQFF
TRBJ1-1	once	NA	TRBV6-5	TGTGCCAGCAGTTACGACACGGGAACCACTGAAGCTTTCTTT	CASSYDTGTTEAFF
TRBJ2-2	once	TRBD1	TRBV2	TGTGCCAGCAGTTGGGACAGGGGGTTCACCGGGGAGCTGTTTTTT	CASSWDRGFTGELFF
TRBJ1-4	NA	NA	TRBV5-4	TGTGCCAGCAGCTCCCCGGGACACGGAGAAAAACTGTTTTTT	CASSSPGHGEKLFF
TRBJ1-2	NA	NA	TRBV19	TGTGCCAGTAGTATTTCGGTACAGCATGGCCACACCTTC	CASSISVQHGHTF
TRBJ2-2	NA	NA	TRBV4-3	TGCGCCAGCAGCCAAGAGACAGCGAACACCGGGGAGCTGTTTTTT	CASSQETANTGELFF
TRBJ1-1	NA	NA	TRBV11-3	TGTGCCAGCAGCTTAGAGGCGGGCAACACTGAAGCTTTCTTT	CASSLEAGNTEAFF
TRBJ2-7	NA	NA	TRBV10-3	TGTGCCATCAGTGAGTCCAAGTTTAGACTGACTACCTACGAGCAGTACTTC	CAISESKFRLTTYEQYF
TRBJ2-5	NA	NA	TRBV5-1	TGCGCCAGCAGCCTCCCGGATCAACTACAGGGGGGGCAGGGATATGAGACCCAGTACTTC	CASSLPDQLQGGQGYETQYF
TRBJ2-7	NA	NA	TRBV11-3	TGTGCCAGCAGCTTAGGGGGGGGCCGGTCCTACGAGCAGTACTTC	CASSLGGGRSYEQYF
TRBJ2-5	NA	TRBD2	TRBV4-1	TGCGCCAGCAGCCTGGGACTAGCGAAAGAGACCCAGTACTTC	CASSLGLAKETQYF
TRBJ2-7	NA	TRBD1	TRBV7-8	TGTGCCAGCAGCTTAGCTGGACAGGGGGCCTACGAGCAGTACTTC	CASSLAGQGAYEQYF
TRBJ2-3	NA	TRBD2	TRBV19	TGTGCCAGTAGGGCGGGACTAGCGGGGCCTTATGGGGAGTATTTT	CASRAGLAGPYGEYF
TRBJ1-5	NA	NA	TRBV28	TGTGCCAGCAGTCGGGGAGGGACCGATCAGCCCCAGCATTTT	CASSRGGTDQPQHF
TRBJ1-1	NA	TRBD1	TRBV5-6	TGTGCCAGCAGCTCCTACGGAGTCGGACAGGGGAACACTGAAGCTTTCTTT	CASSSYGVGQGNTEAFF
TRBJ1-1	NA	TRBD1	TRBV10-1	TGCGCCAGCAGTGAGTCGACCCAGGGGGTTAGTGAAGCTTTCTTT	CASSESTQGVSEAFF
TRBJ1-5	NA	TRBD1	TRBV5-5	TGTGCCAGCAGCCGCACCGGGACAGGGGGGAAAAATCAGCCCCAGCATTTT	CASSRTGTGGKNQPQHF
TRBJ1-1	once	TRBD1	TRBV11-2	TGTGCCAGCAGCTTAGCCTCGGGGACAGCGGAAGCTTTCTTT	CASSLASGTAEAFF
TRBJ2-1	once	TRBD2	TRBV4-3	TGCGCCAGCAGCCAAGTGTCCACAGGACTAGCGGGCTACAATGAGCAGTTCTTC	CASSQVSTGLAGYNEQFF
TRBJ1-2	NA	TRBD1	TRBV27	TGTGCCAGCAGTTTCTATTATGGGGACAGGAACTATGGCTACACCTTC	CASSFYYGDRNYGYTF
TRBJ2-7	NA	NA	TRBV11-1	TGTGCCAGCAGCCAAGGACAGCGACGCACCTCCTACGAGCAGTACTTC	CASSQGQRRTSYEQYF
TRBJ2-7	NA	TRBD1	TRBV5-4	TGTGCCAGCAGCCTTGATAACACAGGAGGACAGGTTTTCTACGAGCAGTACTTC	CASSLDNTGGQVFYEQYF
TRBJ2-5	NA	NA	TRBV5-6	TGTGCCAGCAACGGGGGCGCGGGGGAAGAGACCCAGTACTTC	CASNGGAGEETQYF
TRBJ2-3	NA	TRBD2	TRBV19	TGTGCCAGTAGTATAGGGGGAGGGAGGGCAGATACGCAGTATTTT	CASSIGGGRADTQYF
TRBJ2-6	few	NA	TRBV5-4	TGTGCCAGCAGCGGGTGGGGGGGGGCTAGGCCCGGGGCCAACGTCCTGACTTTC	CASSGWGGARPGANVLTF
TRBJ1-2	NA	NA	TRBV30	TGTGCCTGGACAGACAGGACTAACTATGGCTACACCTTC	CAWTDRTNYGYTF
TRBJ2-7	few	TRBD2	TRBV4-3	TGCGCCAGCAGCCAAGAGGGACTAGCGGGAAGCGAGCAGTACTTC	CASSQEGLAGSEQYF
TRBJ1-1	NA	NA	TRBV7-3	TGTGCCAGCAGCCGGCGGACTGAAGCTTTCTTT	CASSRRTEAFF
TRBJ2-2	NA	NA	TRBV7-9	TGTGCCAGCGTCAGGGGTAGAATCGGCTCCGGGGAGCTGTTTTTT	CASVRGRIGSGELFF
TRBJ2-5	NA	TRBD1	TRBV6-5	TGTGCCAGCAGACCGGGACAGGGAAAAGAGACCCAGTACTTC	CASRPGQGKETQYF
TRBJ2-1	NA	NA	TRBV6-5	TGTGCCAGCAGTTACGCGGCCTACAATGAGCAGTTCTTC	CASSYAAYNEQFF
TRBJ1-3	NA	NA	TRBV7-2	TGTGCCAGCAGCTTAAGAACAGGGTACGGAAACACCATATATTTT	CASSLRTGYGNTIYF
TRBJ1-5	NA	NA	TRBV6-1	TGTGCCAGCAGTCCGGGGTTTTTAAATCAGCCCCAGCATTTT	CASSPGFLNQPQHF
TRBJ1-4	NA	NA	TRBV19	TGTGCCAGTAGTATAGATAACAGACGGGAAAAACTGTTTTTT	CASSIDNRREKLFF
TRBJ2-7	NA	NA	TRBV4-3	TGCGCCAGCAGCCAAGAGGGCCTCGGCGAGCAGTACTTC	CASSQEGLGEQYF
TRBJ1-4	NA	TRBD1	TRBV29-1	TGCAGCGTTGAAATTCGGGACAGGCTGGGAAATGAAAAACTGTTTTTT	CSVEIRDRLGNEKLFF
TRBJ2-7	NA	TRBD2	TRBV7-9	TGTGCCAGCAGCGCTACTAGCGGGGGGTTACAATACGAGCAGTACTTC	CASSATSGGLQYEQYF
TRBJ1-1	NA	NA	TRBV6-5	TGTGCCAGCAGTTACCACCTTATACAGGGCCCTGAAGCTTTCTTT	CASSYHLIQGPEAFF
TRBJ1-3	once	NA	TRBV7-2	TGTGCCAGCAGCTTGGCCCGCTCTGGAAACACCATATATTTT	CASSLARSGNTIYF
TRBJ1-5	once	TRBD1	TRBV7-9	TGTTCCAGCAGCTCCACAAAGAGTTCGGACAGGAATAGCAATCAGCCCCAGCATTTT	CSSSSTKSSDRNSNQPQHF
TRBJ2-7	NA	NA	TRBV4-1	TGCGCCAGCAGCTCAGTATTGGGGGCAGTTAGCTCCTACGAGCAGTACTTC	CASSSVLGAVSSYEQYF
TRBJ1-2	once	TRBD1	TRBV7-9	TGTGCCAGCAGCCCTAGGACAGGGGAACTCTATGGCTACACCTTC	CASSPRTGELYGYTF
TRBJ2-7	NA	NA	TRBV6-5	TGTGCCAGCAGTTCCGAAGGACGGCCCGGGAGCTACGAGCAGTACTTC	CASSSEGRPGSYEQYF
TRBJ1-3	NA	TRBD1	TRBV7-9	TGTGCCAGCAGCGGGGACAGGGATGGAAACACCATATATTTT	CASSGDRDGNTIYF
TRBJ1-5	NA	NA	TRBV27	TGTGCCAGCAGTTTATATCCGGCCACATCGGGTCAGCCCCAGCATTTT	CASSLYPATSGQPQHF
TRBJ1-1	NA	TRBD1	TRBV29-1	TGCAGCGTCGAGGACAGGGGCGCTGAAGCTTTCTTT	CSVEDRGAEAFF
TRBJ1-1	NA	TRBD1	TRBV30	TGTGCCTGGAGCCTTAGTCAGGGGGCCGGCACTGAAGCTTTCTTT	CAWSLSQGAGTEAFF
TRBJ2-7	NA	NA	TRBV9	TGTGCCAGCAGCCCGGCAGGGTACGTGCAGTACTTC	CASSPAGYVQYF